The present T cell receptor (beta chain) was sequenced within a study of T cells in Graves' hyperthyroidism and ophthalmopathy. Findings of the study overall: Before onset, ophthalmopathy was predicted by the model a median approximately 6.7 months earlier.

Regarding this clonotype: Its target is not known.

Amplification yielded TCR beta CDR3 regions, with RNA transcripts as the source. The HTBI set primed first-round TCR CDR3 RT-PCR. TCRdb re-called the multiplex PCR reads with MiXCR, one entry per CDR3 protein. The sample includes hundreds of thousands of distinct CDR3 sequences, roughly 21% of them seen just once. Patients were excluded for uncontrolled infection, other autoimmune disease, pregnancy or lactation. Germline V CDR1 and CDR2: DFQATT, SNEGSKA (reference sequence). V trimming: 6 bases; J trimming: 4 bases; junction bases outside the gene matches: 4. The CDR3 has 12 residues. Material: blood. The sequence derives from a man aged 35-49 years with Graves' ophthalmopathy. The chain carries TRBV20-1 and TRBJ1-1, with TRBD1 matching 8 bases. The CDR3 DNA reads TGCAGTGCCCGGACAGGGAGCACTGAAGCTTTCTTT. It translates to CSARTGSTEAFF.